The clone carrying this TCR beta chain came up many times. Time point here: newly diagnosed GD, antithyroid drugs for less than 3 months. The TCR library was made from RNA that had been extracted from PBMCs in TRIzol. Relying on iRepertoire HTBI primers and Arm-PCR of CDR3 regions, the team built TCR beta libraries. TCRdb re-called the multiplex PCR reads with MiXCR, one entry per CDR3 protein. The top ten hold 18% of the sample, which has 680,000 or so distinct CDR3 sequences, around 15% seen once. The data stem from a study of regulatory T cells in long-lasting Graves disease. This CDR3 is built from 16 residues. CDR1 and CDR2 (germline): DFQATT, SNEGSKA (reference sequence). The trim removed 3 bases at V and 1 base at J, leaving 11 bases unmatched. This sample also belongs to another study, concerning T cells in Graves' hyperthyroidism and ophthalmopathy.

The TCR comes from a woman aged 30 to 39 with Graves disease. The sequences come from peripheral blood mononuclear cells (PBMCs), collected at new diagnosis, from a patient treated with antithyroid drugs. This rearrangement joins TRBV20-1 to TRBJ1-1; 7 bases agree with TRBD1. The CDR3 spells CSASIRDRGWNTEAFF. The CDR3 bases are TGCAGTGCTAGCATCCGGGACAGAGGATGGAACACTGAAGCTTTCTTT.